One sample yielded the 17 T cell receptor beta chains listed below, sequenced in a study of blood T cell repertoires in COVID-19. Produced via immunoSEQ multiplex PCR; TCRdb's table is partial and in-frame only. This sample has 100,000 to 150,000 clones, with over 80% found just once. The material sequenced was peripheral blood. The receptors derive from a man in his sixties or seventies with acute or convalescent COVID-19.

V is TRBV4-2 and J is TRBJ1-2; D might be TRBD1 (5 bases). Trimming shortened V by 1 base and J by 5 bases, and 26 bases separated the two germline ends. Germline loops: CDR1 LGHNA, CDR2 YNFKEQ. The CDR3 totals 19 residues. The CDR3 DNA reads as TGTGCCAGCAGCCAAGTGTCTACATACGGGGGGTGGGCCACTTATGGCTACACCTTC. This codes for CASSQVSTYGGWATYGYTF.

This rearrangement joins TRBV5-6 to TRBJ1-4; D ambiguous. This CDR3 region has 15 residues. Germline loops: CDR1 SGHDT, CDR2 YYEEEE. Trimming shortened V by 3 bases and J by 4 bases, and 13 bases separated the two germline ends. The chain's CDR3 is CASSSARDFNEKLFF. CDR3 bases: TGTGCCAGCAGCTCCGCTAGAGATTTTAATGAAAAACTGTTTTTT.

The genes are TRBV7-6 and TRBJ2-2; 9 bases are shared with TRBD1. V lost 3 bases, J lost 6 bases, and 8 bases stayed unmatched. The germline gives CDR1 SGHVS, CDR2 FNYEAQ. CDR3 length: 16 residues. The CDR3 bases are TGTGCCAGCAGCTTGCGGGACAGGGCCCAACCCGGGGAGCTGTTTTTT. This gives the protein CASSLRDRAQPGELFF.

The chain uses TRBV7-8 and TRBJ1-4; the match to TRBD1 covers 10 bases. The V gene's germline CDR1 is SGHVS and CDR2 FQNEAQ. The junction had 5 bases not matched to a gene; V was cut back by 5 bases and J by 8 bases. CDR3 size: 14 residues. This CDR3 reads CASSRQGAGEKLFF. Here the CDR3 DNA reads TGTGCCAGCAGCCGACAGGGGGCGGGAGAAAAACTGTTTTTT.

CDR3: CASSLPGTGELFF. The CDR3 DNA reads as TGTGCCAGCAGCTTACCCGGCACCGGGGAGCTGTTTTTT. The V and J genes are TRBV5-6 and TRBJ2-2; D gene unclear. Trimming shortened V by 2 bases and J by 4 bases, and 6 bases separated the two germline ends. CDR3 length: 13 residues. Germline V gene data show CDR1 as SGHDT and CDR2 as YYEEEE.

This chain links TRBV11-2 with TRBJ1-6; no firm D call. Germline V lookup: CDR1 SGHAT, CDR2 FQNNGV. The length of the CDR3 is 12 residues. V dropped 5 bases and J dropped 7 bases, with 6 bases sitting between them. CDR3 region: CASSPLNSPLHF. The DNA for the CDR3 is TGTGCCAGCAGCCCCCTGAATTCACCCCTCCACTTT. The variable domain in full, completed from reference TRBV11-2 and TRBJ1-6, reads EAGVAQSPRYKIIEKRQSVAFWCNPISGHATLYWYQQILGQGPKLLIQFQNNGVVDDSQLPKDRFSAERLKGVDSTLKIQPAKLEDSAVYLCASSPLNSPLHFGNGTRLTVT.

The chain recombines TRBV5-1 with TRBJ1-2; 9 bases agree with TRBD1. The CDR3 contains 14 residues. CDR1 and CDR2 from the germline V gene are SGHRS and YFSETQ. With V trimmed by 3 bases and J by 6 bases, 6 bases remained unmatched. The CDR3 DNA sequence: TGCGCCAGCAGCTCACAGGGGGCGAAGGATGGCTACACCTTC. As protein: CASSSQGAKDGYTF.

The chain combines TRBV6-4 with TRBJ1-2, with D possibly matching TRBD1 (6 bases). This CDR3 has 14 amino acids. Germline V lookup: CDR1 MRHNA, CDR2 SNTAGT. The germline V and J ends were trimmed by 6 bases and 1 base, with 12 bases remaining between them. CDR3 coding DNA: TGTGCCAGCAGGCCGGGACAAAGTAACTATGGCTACACCTTC. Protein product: CASRPGQSNYGYTF.

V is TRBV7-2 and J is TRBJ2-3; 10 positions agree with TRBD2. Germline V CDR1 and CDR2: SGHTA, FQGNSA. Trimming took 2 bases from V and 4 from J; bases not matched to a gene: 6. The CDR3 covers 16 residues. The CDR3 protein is CASSLMSSGGPDTQYF. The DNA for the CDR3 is TGTGCCAGCAGCTTAATGTCTAGCGGGGGCCCAGATACGCAGTATTTT.

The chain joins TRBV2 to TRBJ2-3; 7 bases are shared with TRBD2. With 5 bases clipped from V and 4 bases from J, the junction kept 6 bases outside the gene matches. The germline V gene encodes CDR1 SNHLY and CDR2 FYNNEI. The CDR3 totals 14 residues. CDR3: CASSYLSGPDTQYF. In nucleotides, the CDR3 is TGTGCCAGCAGTTACCTTAGCGGGCCAGATACGCAGTATTTT. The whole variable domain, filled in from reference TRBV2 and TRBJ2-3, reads EPEVTQTPSHQVTQMGQEVILRCVPISNHLYFYWYRQILGQKVEFLVSFYNNEISEKSEIFDDQFSVERPDGSNFTLKIRSTKLEDSAMYFCASSYLSGPDTQYFGPGTRLTVL.

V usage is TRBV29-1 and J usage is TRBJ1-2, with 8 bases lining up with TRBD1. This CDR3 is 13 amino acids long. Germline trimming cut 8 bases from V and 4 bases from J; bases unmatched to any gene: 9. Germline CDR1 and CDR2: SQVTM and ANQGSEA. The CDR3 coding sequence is TGCAGCCACAGTGCAGGGGGCGCCTATGGCTACACCTTC. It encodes CSHSAGGAYGYTF.

DNA for the CDR3: TGTGCCAGCAGCCAACGGTCCCCCGGGGAGCTGTTTTTT. Translated, it gives CASSQRSPGELFF. The rearrangement joins TRBV3-1 (or the pseudogene TRBV3-2) to TRBJ2-2; D call uncertain. V lost 2 bases and J lost 6, with 7 bases in between. This CDR3 contains 13 residues. Looked up from germline, CDR1 is LGHDT and CDR2 is YNNKEL (reference sequence).

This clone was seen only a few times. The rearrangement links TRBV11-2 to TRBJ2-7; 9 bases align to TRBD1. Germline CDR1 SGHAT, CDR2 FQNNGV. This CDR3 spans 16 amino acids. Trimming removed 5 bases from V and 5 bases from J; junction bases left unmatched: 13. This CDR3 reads CASSRTGAVPQDEQYF. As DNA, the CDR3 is TGTGCCAGCAGCCGGACAGGGGCCGTACCGCAGGACGAGCAGTACTTC.

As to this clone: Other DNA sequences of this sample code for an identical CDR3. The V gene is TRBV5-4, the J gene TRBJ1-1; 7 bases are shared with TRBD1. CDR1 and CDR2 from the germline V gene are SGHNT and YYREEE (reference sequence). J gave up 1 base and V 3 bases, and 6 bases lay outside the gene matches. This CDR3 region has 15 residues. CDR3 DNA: TGTGCCAGCAGCTCGGGGCAGGGGGGGAACACTGAAGCTTTCTTT. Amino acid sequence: CASSSGQGGNTEAFF.

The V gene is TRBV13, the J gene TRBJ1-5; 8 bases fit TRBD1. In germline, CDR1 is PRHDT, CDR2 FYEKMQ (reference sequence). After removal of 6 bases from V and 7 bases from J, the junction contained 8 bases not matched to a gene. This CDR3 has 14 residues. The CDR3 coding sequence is TGTGCCAGCAGTTATCAGGGGGCGGGACAGCCCCAGCATTTT. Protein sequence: CASSYQGAGQPQHF.

The CDR3 loop is CASSYGLAGAQETQYF. CDR3 bases: TGCGCCAGCAGCTACGGACTAGCGGGGGCCCAAGAGACCCAGTACTTC. The rearrangement links TRBV4-1 to TRBJ2-5; 13 bases map to TRBD2. The CDR3 is made up of 16 amino acids. Germline CDR1 reads MGHRA; CDR2 reads YSYEKL. V shed 5 bases, J shed 1 base, and the junction held 4 bases outside the gene matches.

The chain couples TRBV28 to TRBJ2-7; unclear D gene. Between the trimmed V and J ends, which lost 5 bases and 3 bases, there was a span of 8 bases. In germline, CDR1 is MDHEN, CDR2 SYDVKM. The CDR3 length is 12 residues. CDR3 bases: TGTGCCAGCAGTCCCACTTACTACGAGCAGTACTTC. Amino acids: CASSPTYYEQYF.